The clone carrying this T cell receptor beta chain has only a few counts. The germline V gene has CDR1 MDHEN and CDR2 SYDVKM. V dropped 6 bases and J dropped 0; count of bases not matched to a gene: 4. This CDR3 is 15 amino acids long. The sample is drawn from a study of blood T cell repertoires in COVID-19. TCRdb's table, derived via immunoSEQ multiplex PCR, lists solely in-frame clones and lacks some. The top ten clones hold about a sixth of a sample with some 19,000 clones, 85% to 90% of them seen once. The chain links TRBV28 to TRBJ2-2; 7 bases match TRBD2. The receptor was isolated from a man aged 70 or older with acute or convalescent COVID-19. Specimen: peripheral blood. CDR3 sequence: CASSRGLANTGELFF. The DNA for the CDR3 is TGTGCCAGCAGCCGTGGACTAGCGAACACCGGGGAGCTGTTTTTT.